The 6 T cell receptor beta chains below were found in one sample sequenced in a study of low-dose radiotherapy and immunotherapy resistance in tumors. Alpha- and beta-chain coverage of first-strand cDNA came from TRAV- and TRBV-specific primers. Amplification, which lasted roughly 22 PCR cycles, used a constant-region primer and V-primer adapter to amplify TCRs. A single record per CDR3 protein comes from TCRdb applying MiXCR to the reads. The data show tens of thousands of distinct CDR3 sequences, roughly a quarter seen once. Time point reported: before trial treatment. Sample: PBMCs, taken before treatment. These receptors came from a male donor with prostate cancer.

The J gene is TRBJ2-5, the V gene TRBV12-3 or TRBV12-4, with D unclear. The length of the CDR3 is 14 residues. Trimming removed 1 base at V and 1 base at J, with 7 bases between. The CDR3 region is CASSLGAVQETQYF. CDR3 nucleotides: TGTGCCAGCAGTTTAGGGGCCGTCCAAGAGACCCAGTACTTC.

This clonotype was observed at least ten times. The V call is TRBV19, the J call TRBJ2-3; D is unclear. Looked up from germline, CDR1 is LNHDA and CDR2 is SQIVND (reference sequence). The V end was cut by 9 bases, the J end by 2 bases, with 15 bases between. The CDR3 is 14 amino acids. The CDR3 protein is CASAMTIITDTQYF. The DNA of the CDR3 is TGTGCCAGCGCGATGACCATCATCACAGATACGCAGTATTTT.

The chain joins TRBV28 to TRBJ1-1; weak D call: TRBD1 (5 bases). The V gene's germline CDR1 is MDHEN and CDR2 SYDVKM. Trimming left V 5 bases short and J 2 bases short, with 15 bases between. The CDR3 is made up of 15 amino acids. CDR3 DNA: TGTGCCAGCAGTCCAGAACAGGACATCAACACTGAAGCTTTCTTT. Translated: CASSPEQDINTEAFF. The entire variable domain, with the rest obtained from reference TRBV28 and TRBJ1-1, is as follows: DVKVTQSSRYLVKRTGEKVFLECVQDMDHENMFWYRQDPGLGLRLIYFSYDVKMKEKGDIPEGYSVSREKKERFSLILESASTNQTSMYLCASSPEQDINTEAFFGQGTRLTVV.

A word on this clonotype: The likely explanation is a read error, given a far larger clone one base away. The chain carries TRBV7-8 and TRBJ2-5; unclear D gene. V lost 10 bases and J lost 11, with 26 bases in between. The CDR3 is 14 residues long. Germline V lookup: CDR1 SGHVS, CDR2 FQNEAQ. The CDR3 is CATLPESSYNEQYF. The CDR3 bases are TGTGCCACTCTCCCCGAGAGCTCCTACAATGAGCAGTACTTC. Together with reference TRBV7-8 and TRBJ2-5, the CDR3 gives the full variable domain: GAGVSQSPRYKVAKRGQDVALRCDPISGHVSLFWYQQALGQGPEFLTYFQNEAQLDKSGLPSDRFFAERPEGSVSTLKIQRTQQEDSAVYLCATLPESSYNEQYFGPGTRLLVL.

This sequence joins TRBV6-2 or TRBV6-3 and TRBJ2-7; no firm D call. Trimming took 11 bases from V and 2 from J, leaving 10 bases between them. CDR3 size: 11 residues. CDR1 is MNHEY, CDR2 SVGEGT, per germline. In nucleotides, the CDR3 is TGTGCCTCTAGGGCCACCTACGAGCAGTACTTC. This codes for CASRATYEQYF.

This clonotype was counted at least ten times. The chain couples TRBV25-1 to TRBJ2-1, with D possibly matching TRBD2 (5 bases). The CDR3 covers 16 residues. Trimming shortened V by 1 base and J by 6 bases, and 16 bases separated the two germline ends. The germline V gene has CDR1 MGHDK and CDR2 SYGVNS. CDR3 nucleotides: TGTGCCAGCAGTGAATCCCGCCCGGGAACGGGCAATGAGCAGTTCTTC. The encoded protein is CASSESRPGTGNEQFF.